The text below deals with one TCR beta chain. This entry is derived from a study of T cells in Graves' hyperthyroidism and ophthalmopathy. This CDR3 contains 16 residues. In germline, CDR1 is SGHRS, CDR2 YFSETQ. V shed 0 bases and J 6 bases; nucleotides not matched to a gene: 9. RNA transcripts were the template for amplifying TCR beta CDR3 regions. The HTBI set primed first-round TCR CDR3 RT-PCR. Via MiXCR, TCRdb re-called the multiplex PCR reads, giving one row per CDR3 protein. There are about 660,000 distinct CDR3 sequences in the sample; 40% to 55% occur only once, and under 8.5% lies in the top ten.

The TCR was taken from an adult man with Graves' disease, either hyperthyroidism or ophthalmopathy (not recorded which). Sequencing was done on a sample of peripheral blood or thyroid tissue (not recorded which). The V gene is TRBV5-1, the J gene TRBJ2-7; 10 nucleotides line up with TRBD2. DNA for the CDR3: TGCGCCAGCAGCTTGGCCGTGGCTAGCGGGAGATCCGAGCAGTACTTC. Its translation: CASSLAVASGRSEQYF.